This paragraph reports one T cell receptor beta chain. Its target is not known. The entry originates in a study of response to subunit inactivated influenza vaccine. Whole-study results and caveats: Authors suggested seasonal influenza vaccinations each recruit few new T cells.

One entry per CDR3 protein results from TCRdb running MiXCR on the RT-PCR reads. The data show 430,000 or so distinct CDR3 sequences, approximately 9.9% seen once. The TCR comes from a middle-aged man who received an inactivated influenza vaccine. Specimen: PBMCs from blood, collected about 40 days after vaccination.

In nucleotides, the CDR3 is TGTGCCAGCAGCGGGACTAGCGGGAGAGGGGAAGAGACCCAGTACTTC. Translating it yields CASSGTSGRGEETQYF. The chain carries TRBV12-3 or TRBV12-4 and TRBJ2-5, with 14 bases lining up with TRBD2. This CDR3 comprises 16 residues. With 6 bases clipped from V and 3 bases from J, the junction kept 6 bases outside the gene matches.